Listed here are 31 T cell receptor beta chains from one sample, sequenced in a study of T cell responses to AZD1222 COVID-19 vaccine. Libraries were prepared by immunoSEQ multiplex PCR; TCRdb keeps only in-frame clonotypes and omits some of them. Here the sample spans more than 90,000 clones, around nine tenths being singletons. Sequencing was performed on peripheral blood, taken 28 days after the second AZD1222 dose. The source of these receptors is an adult who received the AZD1222 COVID-19 vaccine.

The rearrangement joins TRBV25-1 to TRBJ1-4; TRBD1 agrees at 7 bases. Trimming at V came to 6 bases and at J to 5 bases, leaving 9 bases not matched to a gene. Germline CDR1 and CDR2: MGHDK and SYGVNS. The CDR3 sequence is 15 residues long. The CDR3 protein is CASRAQQGSNEKLFF. In DNA form, the CDR3 reads TGTGCCAGCAGGGCCCAACAGGGGTCGAATGAAAAACTGTTTTTT.

This clone was recorded a few times. The CDR3 DNA follows: TGTGCCAGCAGTGACGCAGGGAACTATGGCTACACCTTC. Protein sequence: CASSDAGNYGYTF. The chain links TRBV2 to TRBJ1-2; maybe TRBD1 (5 bases). The CDR3 loop spans 13 amino acids. Germline V gives CDR1 SNHLY, CDR2 FYNNEI. Trimming left V 3 bases short and J 2 bases short, with 7 bases between.

The rearrangement joins TRBV7-3 to TRBJ2-7; 8 nucleotides match TRBD2. Germline CDR1 SGHTA, CDR2 FQGTGA. CDR3 length: 16 amino acids. The V and J ends lost 5 bases and 7 bases, in that order; junction bases with no gene match: 16. CDR3 sequence (DNA): TGTGCCAGCAGCGGCTCCGGGACTAGGGTTCCGGGGGAGCAGTACTTC. This gives the protein CASSGSGTRVPGEQYF.

The gene calls are TRBV9 and TRBJ2-2; 7 nucleotides agree with TRBD2. The CDR3 loop spans 16 amino acids. Germline CDR1 SGDLS, CDR2 YYNGEE. Trimming took 1 base from V and 2 from J; bases not matched to a gene: 5. The CDR3 nucleotides read TGTGCCAGCAGCGTAAGGCTAGCGGTAAACACCGGGGAGCTGTTTTTT. Translating gives CASSVRLAVNTGELFF.

This chain links TRBV10-2 with TRBJ1-1; a possible D gene is TRBD1 (5 bases). CDR3 size: 15 residues. V shed 2 bases and J shed 1 base, with 11 bases lying between them. Germline-derived CDR1 and CDR2 are WSHSY and SAAADI. The CDR3 reads CASSETGHQNTEAFF. CDR3 sequence (DNA): TGCGCCAGCAGTGAGACCGGACACCAGAACACTGAAGCTTTCTTT.

This chain connects TRBV2 to TRBJ1-2; maybe TRBD1 (6 bases). V was shortened by 3 bases and J by 4 bases, with 12 bases between the two germline ends. Germline-derived CDR1 and CDR2 are SNHLY and FYNNEI. The CDR3 length is 14 residues. The CDR3 region is CASSEQGKVYGYTF. As DNA, the CDR3 is TGTGCCAGCAGTGAGCAGGGGAAGGTCTATGGCTACACCTTC.

This chain links TRBV10-1 with TRBJ2-3, with 7 bases identical to TRBD2. The V gene's germline CDR1 is WNHNN and CDR2 SYGVQD (reference sequence). The CDR3 sequence is 17 residues long. Losses at the gene ends were 0 bases for V and 1 base for J; bases not matched to a gene: 7. This chain's CDR3 is CASSESPGGGGTDTQYF. The CDR3 DNA is TGCGCCAGCAGTGAGTCGCCGGGAGGCGGTGGCACAGATACGCAGTATTTT.

The V call is TRBV7-9, the J call TRBJ1-2; D is ambiguous. The germline CDR1 and CDR2 sequences are SEHNR and FQNEAQ (reference sequence). The CDR3 length is 14 residues. With 2 bases removed from V and 8 bases from J, the gap between germline ends came to 15 bases. CDR3 nucleotides: TGTGCCAGCAGCTTACGGCTCGGGGAGGACGGCTACACCTTC. Its translation is CASSLRLGEDGYTF.

This clone was seen a single time. V gene TRBV19 combines with J gene TRBJ1-6, with D unresolved. V dropped 5 bases and J dropped 0 bases, with 8 bases sitting between them. The CDR3 consists of 15 residues. In germline, CDR1 is LNHDA, CDR2 SQIVND (reference sequence). CDR3 protein: CASSLVSSYNSPLHF. DNA of the CDR3: TGTGCCAGTAGTTTGGTCAGCTCCTATAATTCACCCCTCCACTTT. Together with reference TRBV19 and TRBJ1-6, the CDR3 gives the full variable domain: DGGITQSPKYLFRKEGQNVTLSCEQNLNHDAMYWYRQDPGQGLRLIYYSQIVNDFQKGDIAEGYSVSREKKESFPLTVTSAQKNPTAFYLCASSLVSSYNSPLHFGNGTRLTVT.

The chain is built from TRBV6-5 and TRBJ1-4; maybe TRBD1 (5 bases). V was cut by 0 bases and J by 6 bases, with 8 bases left in between. This CDR3 has 14 residues. The germline gives CDR1 MNHEY, CDR2 SVGAGI. CDR3 sequence reads: CASSYSGDDEKLFF. The CDR3 DNA follows: TGTGCCAGCAGTTACTCAGGGGATGATGAAAAACTGTTTTTT.

The V call is TRBV6-2 or TRBV6-3, the J call TRBJ2-1; 8 positions match TRBD2. The ends lost 5 bases at V and 8 bases at J; junction bases unmatched: 11. CDR1 is MNHEY and CDR2 is SVGEGT in the germline V gene. The CDR3 runs to 15 residues. The CDR3, as DNA: TGTGCCAGCAGTGGACTAGCCCGAGCGGTGGATGAGCAGTTCTTC. Protein: CASSGLARAVDEQFF.

This chain joins TRBV6-1 and TRBJ1-6; 11 nucleotides align to TRBD1. The CDR3 totals 15 residues. Per germline, CDR1 MNHNS and CDR2 SASEGT. V lost 3 bases and J lost 10; bases outside the gene matches: 5. CDR3: CASSDQGTGGSPLHF. The CDR3 nucleotides read TGTGCCAGCAGTGATCAGGGGACAGGGGGATCACCCCTCCACTTT.

This clone was counted only a few times. The J gene is TRBJ2-5, the V gene TRBV3-1 (or the pseudogene TRBV3-2); D is unresolved. Germline V gene data show CDR1 as LGHDT and CDR2 as YNNKEL (reference sequence). The CDR3 has 12 amino acids. V was cut by 2 bases and J by 0 bases, with 1 base left in between. This CDR3 reads CASSQNQETQYF. In nucleotides, the CDR3 is TGTGCCAGCAGCCAAAACCAAGAGACCCAGTACTTC.

Turning to this clone: The junction differs from germline at one of its ends, possibly a read error. This rearrangement joins TRBV19 to TRBJ2-1; D possibly corresponds to TRBD1 (6 bases). The CDR3 runs 19 residues. Germline V gene data show CDR1 as LNHDA and CDR2 as SQIVND (reference sequence). CDR3 in DNA: TGTGCCAGCAGTATGTTGAGTTTGCAGGGGTCGCGCCTGTACAATGAGCAGTTCTTC. As protein: CASSMLSLQGSRLYNEQFF.

The rearrangement joins TRBV28 to TRBJ2-7; D perhaps matches TRBD1 (5 bases). Trimming removed 2 bases at V and 0 bases at J, with 8 bases between. From germline, CDR1 is MDHEN and CDR2 SYDVKM. The CDR3 spans 14 residues. The CDR3 loop is CASSLQGPSYEQYF. The CDR3 nucleotides read TGTGCCAGCAGTTTACAGGGCCCCTCCTACGAGCAGTACTTC. Variable domain in full (rest from reference TRBV28 and TRBJ2-7): DVKVTQSSRYLVKRTGEKVFLECVQDMDHENMFWYRQDPGLGLRLIYFSYDVKMKEKGDIPEGYSVSREKKERFSLILESASTNQTSMYLCASSLQGPSYEQYFGPGTRLTVT.

V usage is TRBV5-4 and J usage is TRBJ2-3, with a weak D call TRBD2 (5 bases). Trimming took 4 bases from V and 1 from J, leaving 16 bases between them. The V gene's germline CDR1 is SGHNT and CDR2 YYREEE (reference sequence). The CDR3 length is 16 residues. CDR3 amino acids: CASSPRVGDGTDTQYF. In DNA form, the CDR3 reads TGTGCCAGCAGCCCCCGGGTGGGAGATGGCACAGATACGCAGTATTTT.

The rearrangement links TRBV5-6 to TRBJ2-3; perhaps TRBD2 as D (6 bases). Looked up from germline, CDR1 is SGHDT and CDR2 is YYEEEE. The V end was cut by 3 bases, the J end by 5 bases, with 13 bases between. The CDR3 consists of 14 residues. The CDR3 DNA is TGTGCCAGCAGCTGGGGACTTGCGGGAGATACGCAGTATTTT. Translation gives CASSWGLAGDTQYF.

V usage is TRBV5-1 and J usage is TRBJ2-1; 11 bases line up with TRBD2. Germline lookup yields CDR1 SGHRS and CDR2 YFSETQ. V shed 0 bases and J 10 bases; nucleotides not matched to a gene: 6. The CDR3 sequence is 15 residues long. The CDR3 DNA reads TGCGCCAGCAGCTTGGAGCTAGCGGGAGGATCGGAGCAGTTCTTC. This codes for CASSLELAGGSEQFF.

This clone was detected once. This sequence joins TRBV21-1 and TRBJ1-4. TRBV21-1 counts as a pseudogene. The CDR3 is 20 amino acids. The chain's CDR3 is CASSKGSGDRRPATNEKLFF. The CDR3 nucleotides are TGTGCCAGCAGCAAGGGGAGCGGGGACAGACGTCCCGCAACTAATGAAAAACTGTTTTTT.

The CDR3 loop reads CASSESDTHTGELFF. The CDR3 coding sequence is TGTGCCAGCAGTGAGTCTGACACCCACACCGGGGAGCTGTTTTTT. This chain uses TRBV6-4 with TRBJ2-2; D remains ambiguous. The CDR3 consists of 15 residues. Germline V CDR1 and CDR2: MRHNA, SNTAGT. V lost 3 bases and J lost 3, with 11 bases in between.

V is TRBV10-2 and J is TRBJ2-7; 13 bases line up with TRBD2. V dropped 4 bases and J dropped 1; count of bases not matched to a gene: 16. Germline values: CDR1 WSHSY, CDR2 SAAADI. The CDR3 has 20 residues. The CDR3 spells CASSALRGLAGDNGSYEQYF. CDR3 sequence (DNA): TGCGCCAGCAGTGCGCTAAGAGGACTAGCGGGAGACAACGGGTCCTACGAGCAGTACTTC.

This chain links TRBV11-2 with TRBJ2-7; D is perhaps TRBD1 (6 bases). Germline CDR1 is SGHAT and CDR2 is FQNNGV. The V and J ends lost 4 bases and 4 bases respectively, with 11 bases between them. The CDR3 consists of 13 residues. The chain's CDR3 is CASSSETGYEQYF. The CDR3 DNA sequence: TGTGCCAGCAGCTCCGAGACAGGTTACGAGCAGTACTTC.

Only one count was recorded for this clone. The chain has TRBV3-1 (or the pseudogene TRBV3-2) and TRBJ2-2; 9 bases are shared with TRBD1. V lost 4 bases to trimming and J lost 3 bases; unmatched junction nucleotides: 3. The CDR3 sequence is 15 residues long. Germline V gives CDR1 LGHDT, CDR2 YNNKEL (reference sequence). CDR3 region: CASSRGQGYTGELFF. The CDR3 DNA is TGTGCCAGCAGCCGGGGACAGGGATACACCGGGGAGCTGTTTTTT.

The J gene is TRBJ1-5, the V gene TRBV2, with a weak D call TRBD1 (5 bases). Trimming removed 10 bases at V and 3 bases at J, with 19 bases between. The CDR3 extends over 15 amino acids. The V gene's germline CDR1 is SNHLY and CDR2 FYNNEI. DNA of the CDR3: TGTGCCATCTCACTGGGGGATGGATACAATCAGCCCCAGCATTTT. This translates into CAISLGDGYNQPQHF.

The chain employs TRBV2 and TRBJ2-3, with 12 positions matching TRBD2. The CDR3 consists of 19 residues. V lost 3 bases, J lost 0 bases, and 10 bases stayed unmatched. Per germline, CDR1 SNHLY and CDR2 FYNNEI. This CDR3 reads CASSDSGLAGGTSTDTQYF. The CDR3 bases are TGTGCCAGCAGTGATTCGGGACTAGCGGGTGGAACTAGCACAGATACGCAGTATTTT.

This clone was detected a few times. The V gene is TRBV10-1, the J gene TRBJ2-2, with 7 nucleotides matching TRBD1. V trimming: 4 bases; J trimming: 0 bases; junction bases outside the gene matches: 5. Germline assignment: CDR1 WNHNN and CDR2 SYGVQD (reference sequence). The CDR3 sequence is 16 residues long. The CDR3 DNA reads TGCGCCAGCAGTGGTCTGACAGGGTCGAACACCGGGGAGCTGTTTTTT. This encodes CASSGLTGSNTGELFF.

The chain uses TRBV5-6 and TRBJ1-4, with 9 nucleotides matching TRBD1. The CDR3 contains 15 residues. Germline V gene data show CDR1 as SGHDT and CDR2 as YYEEEE. J was trimmed by 4 bases and V by 3 bases; bases with no gene match: 4. The CDR3 here is CASSYGDRVNEKLFF. CDR3 sequence (DNA): TGTGCCAGCAGCTACGGGGACAGGGTTAATGAAAAACTGTTTTTT.

The chain employs TRBV4-2 and TRBJ1-2; 8 bases are a match to TRBD1. After removal of 0 bases from V and 0 bases from J, the junction contained 3 bases not matched to a gene. The V gene's germline CDR1 is LGHNA and CDR2 YNFKEQ. CDR3 length equals 16 residues. The CDR3 region has the DNA TGTGCCAGCAGCCAAGATCTGACAGGGGCTAACTATGGCTACACCTTC. It translates to CASSQDLTGANYGYTF.

The chain employs TRBV7-3 and TRBJ2-2; 12 bases are a match to TRBD2. J lost 1 base, V lost 5 bases, and 8 bases had no gene match. CDR1 and CDR2 (germline): SGHTA, FQGTGA. The CDR3 is 18 amino acids. CDR3: CASSPRLAGGVNTGELFF. CDR3 bases: TGTGCCAGCAGCCCCCGGCTAGCGGGAGGGGTGAACACCGGGGAGCTGTTTTTT.

The J gene is TRBJ2-1, the V gene TRBV5-1; 9 bases are a match to TRBD2. This CDR3 region has 16 residues. CDR1 and CDR2 from the germline V gene are SGHRS and YFSETQ. V shed 4 bases and J 0 bases; nucleotides not matched to a gene: 5. CDR3 sequence reads: CASSAAGGSSYNEQFF. CDR3 DNA sequence: TGCGCCAGCAGCGCAGCGGGGGGTAGCTCCTACAATGAGCAGTTCTTC.

The chain is built from TRBV28 and TRBJ1-6, with TRBD1 identical over 8 bases. With V trimmed by 4 bases and J by 4 bases, 6 bases remained unmatched. This CDR3 has 16 residues. Looked up from germline, CDR1 is MDHEN and CDR2 is SYDVKM. The chain's CDR3 is CASSSGQGRYNSPLHF. In DNA, the CDR3 is TGTGCCAGCAGTTCCGGACAGGGCAGATATAATTCACCCCTCCACTTT.